This T cell receptor (beta chain) was sequenced for a study of blood T cell repertoires in COVID-19 (dated by TCRdb to 2018 to 2021). Context from the whole study: Samples covering the acute and convalescent phases of COVID-19 were provided by collaborators in the United States, Italy and Spain. Where available, HLA class I and class II types were obtained from metadata supplied by the sample provider rather than from assay-based typing. Nearly every sample came with metadata listing a de-identified subject ID, COVID-19 status, age in years and sex. Samples came from the ongoing ImmuneRACE study (first 160 participants) plus 1,254 subjects from 6 global collaborators. Subjects who had been exposed to COVID-19, were actively infected with it, or had recovered from it provided the deeply sampled blood TCRbeta repertoires that made up the dataset. The repertoires were made available in a free public database intended to serve as a resource for research on the immune response to SARS-CoV-2. The prospective study material was composed of cDNA or gDNA derived from T cells, B-cell-depleted T cells, or PBMCs. Overall results and qualifications from the work: How much clinical and demographic metadata was included differed by source and by participant, and the metadata was provided uncurated.

CDR1 MDHEN and CDR2 SYDVKM were looked up in the germline V gene. V is cut back by 7 bases and J by 4 bases, with 12 bases in the junction unmatched. Including the terminal cysteine and phenylalanine, the CDR3 comprises 16 residues. The kept DNA is CDR3 alone, 48 bases in frame from the first base. TCRbeta CDR3 regions were amplified from genomic DNA using the immunoSEQ Assay, a bias-controlled multiplex PCR. The study's own analysis went as follows. Nucleated cell counts per sample were estimated from amplification of reference gene primers within the assay. To quantify the absolute abundance of each unique TCRbeta CDR3 rearrangement, sequence reads were collapsed and filtered. For each sample, productive Simpson clonality was calculated as the square root of Simpson's diversity index over productive rearrangements. TCRdb stores this immuneACCESS table with in-frame sequences only. Part of the clones is absent; in the studies checked, under half of the shortfall reflects unresolved V genes, and no reason is known for the rest. V, J and clone size were drawn from that table, and D and trimming were deduced from the DNA. Present in this sample are 310,000 or so clones, roughly 82% of which were seen just once. The top ten clones comprise around 1.7% of the sample.

On this clone itself: It lacks a known antigen. No clone much larger than this one lies a single base away; base qualities are absent.

The collaborating institutions used their own protocols to collect whole blood in K2EDTA tubes. For TCRbeta analysis, collaborators shipped samples as frozen whole blood, isolated PBMCs, or DNA extracted from either of those sample types. The chain was built from TRBV28 and TRBJ1-4; 7 central bases correspond to TRBD1. This sequence originates from a woman in her 50s with acute or convalescent COVID-19. Sequencing input: peripheral blood. The nucleotide sequence reads TGTGCCAGCATGTCTCGCTCCGGGACAGATAATGAAAAACTGTTTTTT. The encoded protein is CASMSRSGTDNEKLFF.